The following is a T cell receptor beta chain sequence with its context. Its cognate antigen is unknown. PCR was performed using 60 Vbeta and 13 Jbeta primers. TCRdb's table, derived via immunoSEQ multiplex PCR, lists solely in-frame clones and lacks some. The sample holds 110,000 or so clones, 70% to 80% seen once. This record comes from a study of cytomegalovirus exposure and HLA in healthy donors. Study findings and constraints: Later analysis suggested links between common viral pathogens and several top significant clusters.

Deletions cut 1 base from V and 4 bases from J, with 15 bases between. The CDR3 runs to 16 residues. Germline V CDR1 and CDR2: LGHNA, YSLEER. The origin of this receptor is a woman between 50 and 59 years old in good health and CMV-seropositive. The chain has TRBV4-3 and TRBJ2-3, with a weak D call TRBD1 (5 bases). Sample: PBMCs. The CDR3 spells CASSQVTPPQADTQYF. CDR3 sequence (DNA): TGCGCCAGCAGCCAAGTGACACCCCCACAGGCAGATACGCAGTATTTT.